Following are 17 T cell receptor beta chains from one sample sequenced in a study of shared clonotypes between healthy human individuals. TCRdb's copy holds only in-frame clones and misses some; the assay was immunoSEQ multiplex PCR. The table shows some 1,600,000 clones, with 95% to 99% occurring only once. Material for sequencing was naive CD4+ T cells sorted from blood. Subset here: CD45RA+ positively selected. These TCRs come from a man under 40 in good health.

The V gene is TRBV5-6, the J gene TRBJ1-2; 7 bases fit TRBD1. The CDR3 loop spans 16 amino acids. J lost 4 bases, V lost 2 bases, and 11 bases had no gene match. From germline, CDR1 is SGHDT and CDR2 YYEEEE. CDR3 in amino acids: CASSLSLDRAGYGYTF. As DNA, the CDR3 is TGTGCCAGCAGCTTAAGTCTCGACAGGGCCGGCTATGGCTACACCTTC.

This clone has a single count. CDR3 nucleotide sequence: TGCGCCAGCAGCTTGGAAGAACCAGCCTACGAGCAGTACTTC. Encoded protein: CASSLEEPAYEQYF. The chain employs TRBV5-1 and TRBJ2-7; D is undetermined. The ends were cut back, 0 bases at V and 2 bases at J, with 9 bases in the middle. The V gene's germline CDR1 is SGHRS and CDR2 YFSETQ. The CDR3 spans 14 residues.

The CDR3 region is CASSPRTSGGNEQFF. The CDR3 DNA follows: TGTGCCAGCAGCCCCCGGACTAGCGGGGGCAATGAGCAGTTCTTC. This chain links TRBV7-2 with TRBJ2-1; TRBD2 matches at 13 bases. This CDR3 contains 15 residues. The ends lost 5 bases at V and 6 bases at J; junction bases unmatched: 4. From germline, CDR1 is SGHTA and CDR2 FQGNSA. Variable domain in full (rest from reference TRBV7-2 and TRBJ2-1): GAGVSQSPSNKVTEKGKDVELRCDPISGHTALYWYRQSLGQGLEFLIYFQGNSAPDKSGLPSDRFSAERTGGSVSTLTIQRTQQEDSAVYLCASSPRTSGGNEQFFGPGTRLTVL.

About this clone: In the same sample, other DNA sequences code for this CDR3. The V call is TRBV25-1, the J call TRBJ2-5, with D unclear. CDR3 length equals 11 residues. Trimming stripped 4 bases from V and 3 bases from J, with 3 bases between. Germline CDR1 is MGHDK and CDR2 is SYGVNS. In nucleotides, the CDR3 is TGTGCCAGCAGTGCGAAAGAGACCCAGTACTTC. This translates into CASSAKETQYF.

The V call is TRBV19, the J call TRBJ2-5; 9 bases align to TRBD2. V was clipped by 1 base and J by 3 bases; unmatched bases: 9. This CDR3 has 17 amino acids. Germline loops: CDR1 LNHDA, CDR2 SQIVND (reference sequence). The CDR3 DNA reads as TGTGCCAGTAGTATAGTGGCGGGACTAGCAGCGAAAGAGACCCAGTACTTC. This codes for CASSIVAGLAAKETQYF.

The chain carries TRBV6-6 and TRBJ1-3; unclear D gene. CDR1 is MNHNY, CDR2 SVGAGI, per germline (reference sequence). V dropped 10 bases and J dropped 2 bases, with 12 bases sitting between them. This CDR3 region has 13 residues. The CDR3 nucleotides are TGTGCCACCAACCTGACCCCTGGAAACACCATATATTTT. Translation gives CATNLTPGNTIYF.

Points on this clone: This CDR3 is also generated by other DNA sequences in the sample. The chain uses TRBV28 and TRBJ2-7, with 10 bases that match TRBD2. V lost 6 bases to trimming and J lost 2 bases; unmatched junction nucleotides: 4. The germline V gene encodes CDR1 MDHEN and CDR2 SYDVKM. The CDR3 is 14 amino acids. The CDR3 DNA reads TGTGCCAGCAGCCTACTAGCGGGAACCTACGAGCAGTACTTC. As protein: CASSLLAGTYEQYF. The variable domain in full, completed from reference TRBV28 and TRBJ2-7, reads DVKVTQSSRYLVKRTGEKVFLECVQDMDHENMFWYRQDPGLGLRLIYFSYDVKMKEKGDIPEGYSVSREKKERFSLILESASTNQTSMYLCASSLLAGTYEQYFGPGTRLTVT.

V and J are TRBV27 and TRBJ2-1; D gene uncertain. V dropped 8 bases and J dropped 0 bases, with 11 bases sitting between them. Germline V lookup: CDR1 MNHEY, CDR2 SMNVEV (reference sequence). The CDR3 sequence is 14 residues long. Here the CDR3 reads CASGPASSYNEQFF. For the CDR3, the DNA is TGTGCCAGCGGACCCGCAAGCTCCTACAATGAGCAGTTCTTC.

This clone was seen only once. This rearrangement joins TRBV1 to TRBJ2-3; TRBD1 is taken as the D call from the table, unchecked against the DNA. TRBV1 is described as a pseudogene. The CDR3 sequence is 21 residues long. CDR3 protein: CTSSIKLRDREIMVQGDTQYF. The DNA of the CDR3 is TGCACCAGCAGTATCAAGCTAAGGGACAGGGAAATCATGGTGCAAGGAGATACGCAGTATTTT.

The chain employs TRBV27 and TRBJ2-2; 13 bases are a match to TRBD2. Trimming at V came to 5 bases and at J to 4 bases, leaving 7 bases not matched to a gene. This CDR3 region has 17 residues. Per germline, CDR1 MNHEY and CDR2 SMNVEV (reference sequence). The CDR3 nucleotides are TGTGCCAGCAGTATCCTTCGGACTAGCGGGAGCACCGGGGAGCTGTTTTTT. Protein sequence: CASSILRTSGSTGELFF.

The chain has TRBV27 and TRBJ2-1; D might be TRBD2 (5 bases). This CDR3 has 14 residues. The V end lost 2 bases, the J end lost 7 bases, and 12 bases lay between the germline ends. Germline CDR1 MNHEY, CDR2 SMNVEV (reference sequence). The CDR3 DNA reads TGTGCCAGCAGTTTAGAAACTAGTGATAATGAGCAGTTCTTC. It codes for CASSLETSDNEQFF.

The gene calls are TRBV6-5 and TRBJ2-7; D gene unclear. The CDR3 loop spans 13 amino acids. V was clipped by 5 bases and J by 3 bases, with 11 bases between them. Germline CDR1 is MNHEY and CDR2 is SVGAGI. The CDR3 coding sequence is TGTGCCAGCAGTCAGACGGACCTCTACGAGCAGTACTTC. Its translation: CASSQTDLYEQYF.

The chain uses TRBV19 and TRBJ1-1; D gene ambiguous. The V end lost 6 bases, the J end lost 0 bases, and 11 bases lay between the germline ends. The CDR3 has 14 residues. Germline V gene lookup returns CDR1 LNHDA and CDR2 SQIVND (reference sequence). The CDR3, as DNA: TGTGCCAGTAGCCGGTCGGGAGTGAACACTGAAGCTTTCTTT. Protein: CASSRSGVNTEAFF.

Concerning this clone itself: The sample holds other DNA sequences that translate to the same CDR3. DNA of the CDR3: TGTGCCAGCTCACCGGGACAGGAGAACACTGAAGCTTTCTTT. Translation gives CASSPGQENTEAFF. The rearrangement links TRBV18 to TRBJ1-1; 8 bases agree with TRBD1. The CDR3 runs 14 residues. The germline V gene has CDR1 KGHSH and CDR2 LQKENI. V dropped 3 bases and J dropped 1; count of bases not matched to a gene: 1.

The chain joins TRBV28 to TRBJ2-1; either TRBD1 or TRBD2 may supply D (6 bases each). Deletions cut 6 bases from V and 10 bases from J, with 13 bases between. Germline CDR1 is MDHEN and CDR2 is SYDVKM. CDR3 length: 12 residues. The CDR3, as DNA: TGTGCCAGCAGCGGGGGCCCGAGGGAGCAGTTCTTC. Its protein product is CASSGGPREQFF.

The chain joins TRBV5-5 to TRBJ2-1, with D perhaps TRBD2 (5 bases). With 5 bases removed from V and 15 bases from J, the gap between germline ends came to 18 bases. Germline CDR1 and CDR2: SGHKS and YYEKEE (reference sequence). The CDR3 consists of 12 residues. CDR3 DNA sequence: TGTGCCAGCAGTTCAAACCCCGGGGTGGGGTTCTTC. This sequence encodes CASSSNPGVGFF. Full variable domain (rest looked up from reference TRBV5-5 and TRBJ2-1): DAGVTQSPTHLIKTRGQQVTLRCSPISGHKSVSWYQQVLGQGPQFIFQYYEKEERGRGNFPDRFSARQFPNYSSELNVNALLLGDSALYLCASSSNPGVGFFGPGTRLTVL.

Here the CDR3 reads CAWRNAGIQQYF. DNA of the CDR3: TGTGCCTGGAGAAATGCGGGTATACAGCAGTACTTC. The V gene is TRBV30, the J gene TRBJ2-7; tentatively, D is TRBD2 (5 bases). The CDR3 runs 12 residues. Trimming left V 3 bases short and J 8 bases short, with 14 bases between. Per the germline V gene, CDR1 is GTSNPN and CDR2 is SVGIG (reference sequence).